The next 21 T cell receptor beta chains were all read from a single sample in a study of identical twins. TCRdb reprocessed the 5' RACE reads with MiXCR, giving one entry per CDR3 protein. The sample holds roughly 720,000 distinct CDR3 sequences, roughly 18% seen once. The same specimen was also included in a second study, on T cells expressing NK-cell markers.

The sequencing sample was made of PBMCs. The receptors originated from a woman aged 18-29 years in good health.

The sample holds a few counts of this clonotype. The CDR3 loop reads CSAREIAVRWGFF. As DNA, the CDR3 is TGCAGTGCTAGAGAAATTGCGGTCCGATGGGGTTTCTTC. This sequence joins TRBV20-1 and TRBJ2-1; D is unclear. Germline values: CDR1 DFQATT, CDR2 SNEGSKA (reference sequence). The CDR3 length is 13 residues. Trimming removed 0 bases from V and 16 bases from J, with 19 bases in between.

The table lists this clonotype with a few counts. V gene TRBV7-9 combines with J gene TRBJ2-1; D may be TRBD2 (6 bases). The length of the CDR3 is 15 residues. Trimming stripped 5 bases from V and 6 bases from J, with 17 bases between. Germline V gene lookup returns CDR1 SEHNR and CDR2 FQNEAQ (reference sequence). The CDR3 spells CASSRLGLGVNEQFF. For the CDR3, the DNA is TGTGCCAGCAGCCGACTAGGTCTAGGGGTCAATGAGCAGTTCTTC.

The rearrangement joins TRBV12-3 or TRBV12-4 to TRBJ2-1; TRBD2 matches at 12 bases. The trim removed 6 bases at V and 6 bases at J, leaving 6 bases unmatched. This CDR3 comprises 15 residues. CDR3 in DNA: TGTGCCAGCAGGCTAGCGGGGGGGCCAGGCAATGAGCAGTTCTTC. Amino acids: CASRLAGGPGNEQFF.

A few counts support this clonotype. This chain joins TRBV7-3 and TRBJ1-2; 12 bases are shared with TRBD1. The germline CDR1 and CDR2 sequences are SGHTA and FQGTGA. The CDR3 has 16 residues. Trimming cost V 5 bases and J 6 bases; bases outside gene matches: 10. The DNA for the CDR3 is TGTGCCAGCAGCCGACTTCCGGGACAGGGGGCGCATGGCTACACCTTC. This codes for CASSRLPGQGAHGYTF. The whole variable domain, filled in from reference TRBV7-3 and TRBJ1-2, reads GAGVSQTPSNKVTEKGKYVELRCDPISGHTALYWYRQSLGQGPEFLIYFQGTGAADDSGLPNDRFFAVRPEGSVSTLKIQRTERGDSAVYLCASSRLPGQGAHGYTFGSGTRLTVV.

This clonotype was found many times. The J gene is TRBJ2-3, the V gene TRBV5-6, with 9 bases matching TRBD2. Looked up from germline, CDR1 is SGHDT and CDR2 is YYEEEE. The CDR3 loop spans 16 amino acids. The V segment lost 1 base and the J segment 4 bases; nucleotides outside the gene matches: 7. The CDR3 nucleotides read TGTGCCAGCAGCTTGATCCAGCGGGAGGCGTCAGATACGCAGTATTTT. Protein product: CASSLIQREASDTQYF. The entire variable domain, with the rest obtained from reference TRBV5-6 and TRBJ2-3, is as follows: DAGVTQSPTHLIKTRGQQVTLRCSPKSGHDTVSWYQQALGQGPQFIFQYYEEEERQRGNFPDRFSGHQFPNYSSELNVNALLLGDSALYLCASSLIQREASDTQYFGPGTRLTVL.

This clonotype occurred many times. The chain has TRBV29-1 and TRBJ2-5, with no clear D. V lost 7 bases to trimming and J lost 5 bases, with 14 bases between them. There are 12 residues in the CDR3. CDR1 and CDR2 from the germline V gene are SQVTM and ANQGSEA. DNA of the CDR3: TGCAGCGCGGATGACCTCGCCGAGACCCAGTACTTC. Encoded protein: CSADDLAETQYF.

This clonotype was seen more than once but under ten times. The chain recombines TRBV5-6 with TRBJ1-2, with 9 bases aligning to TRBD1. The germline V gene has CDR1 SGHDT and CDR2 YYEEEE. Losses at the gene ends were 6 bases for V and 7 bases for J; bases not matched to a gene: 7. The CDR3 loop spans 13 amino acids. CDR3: CASTTRDRAGYTF. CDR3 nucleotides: TGTGCCAGCACCACCAGGGACAGGGCTGGCTACACCTTC.

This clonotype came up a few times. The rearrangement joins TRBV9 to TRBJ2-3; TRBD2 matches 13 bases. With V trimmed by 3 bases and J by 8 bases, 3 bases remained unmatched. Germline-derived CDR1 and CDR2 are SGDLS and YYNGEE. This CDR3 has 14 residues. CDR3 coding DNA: TGTGCCAGCAGCGGGACTAGCGGGAGAGGTACGCAGTATTTT. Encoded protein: CASSGTSGRGTQYF.

Written as DNA, the CDR3 is TGCAGCGTTATAGCGGGAGCGGGTCGTACGCAGTATTTT. Residues: CSVIAGAGRTQYF. The J gene is TRBJ2-3, the V gene TRBV29-1, with 9 bases lining up with TRBD2. Germline CDR1 SQVTM, CDR2 ANQGSEA. V lost 5 bases and J lost 8; bases outside the gene matches: 8. The CDR3 covers 13 residues.

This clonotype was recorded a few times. The CDR3 DNA reads TGCAGTGCCCGCAGCGGGAAGTACAATGAGCAGTTCTTC. Translated: CSARSGKYNEQFF. The chain is built from TRBV20-1 and TRBJ2-1, with 7 bases fitting TRBD2. CDR1 is DFQATT and CDR2 is SNEGSKA in the germline V gene (reference sequence). J gave up 4 bases and V 6 bases, and 6 bases lay outside the gene matches. The CDR3 is 13 residues long.

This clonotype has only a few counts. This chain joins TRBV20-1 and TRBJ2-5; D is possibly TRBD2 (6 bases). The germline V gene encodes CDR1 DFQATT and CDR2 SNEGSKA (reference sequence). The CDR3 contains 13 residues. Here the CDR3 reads CRGEVLAKETQYF. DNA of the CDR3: TGCAGGGGGGAAGTCCTAGCGAAAGAGACCCAGTACTTC.

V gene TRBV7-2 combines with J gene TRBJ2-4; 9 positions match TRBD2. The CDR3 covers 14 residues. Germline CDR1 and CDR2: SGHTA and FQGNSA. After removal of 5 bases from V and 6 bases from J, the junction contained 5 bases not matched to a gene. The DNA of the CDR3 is TGTGCCAGCAGCCCGGGACTAGCTATAAACATTCAGTACTTC. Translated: CASSPGLAINIQYF.

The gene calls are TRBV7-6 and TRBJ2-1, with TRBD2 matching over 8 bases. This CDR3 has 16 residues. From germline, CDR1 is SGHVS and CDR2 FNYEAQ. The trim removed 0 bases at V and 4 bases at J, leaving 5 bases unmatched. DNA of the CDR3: TGTGCCAGCAGCTTAGCTCGGTCTAGCGGGTACAATGAGCAGTTCTTC. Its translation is CASSLARSSGYNEQFF.

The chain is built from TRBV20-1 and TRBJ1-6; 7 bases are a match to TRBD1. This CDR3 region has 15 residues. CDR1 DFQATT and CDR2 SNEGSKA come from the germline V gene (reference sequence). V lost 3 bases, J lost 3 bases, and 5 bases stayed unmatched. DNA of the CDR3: TGCAGTGCTAGTAGGCAGGGGGTCTATAATTCACCCCTCCACTTT. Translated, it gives CSASRQGVYNSPLHF.

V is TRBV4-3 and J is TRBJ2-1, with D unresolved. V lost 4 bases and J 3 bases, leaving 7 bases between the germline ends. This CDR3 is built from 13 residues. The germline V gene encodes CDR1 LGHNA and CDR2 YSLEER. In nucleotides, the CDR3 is TGCGCCAGCAGCCGACCTGGCTACAATGAGCAGTTCTTC. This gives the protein CASSRPGYNEQFF.

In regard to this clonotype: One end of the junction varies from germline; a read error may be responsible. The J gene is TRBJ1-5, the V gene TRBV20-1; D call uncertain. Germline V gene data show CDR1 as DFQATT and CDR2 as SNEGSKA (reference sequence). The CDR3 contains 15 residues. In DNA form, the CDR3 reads TGCTGTGCTAGAGATCGGGCATATCCTAATCAGCCCCAGCATTTT. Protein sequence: CCARDRAYPNQPQHF.

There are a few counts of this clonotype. The CDR3 nucleotides are TGTGCCAGCAGGAAAAGGGAGGCGGGGTACAATGAGCAGTTCTTC. Translated, it gives CASRKREAGYNEQFF. This chain uses TRBV6-1 with TRBJ2-1; maybe TRBD2 (6 bases). Trimming cost V 6 bases and J 4 bases, with 16 bases left between them. Germline CDR1 reads MNHNS; CDR2 reads SASEGT. CDR3 length: 15 amino acids.

CDR3 in amino acids: CASSVVPVSGANVLTF. The CDR3 DNA sequence: TGTGCCAGCAGCGTAGTACCGGTCTCTGGGGCCAACGTCCTGACTTTC. V gene TRBV9 combines with J gene TRBJ2-6; D remains unclear. Between the trimmed V and J ends, which lost 0 bases and 0 bases, there was a span of 7 bases. This CDR3 contains 16 residues. From germline, CDR1 is SGDLS and CDR2 YYNGEE.

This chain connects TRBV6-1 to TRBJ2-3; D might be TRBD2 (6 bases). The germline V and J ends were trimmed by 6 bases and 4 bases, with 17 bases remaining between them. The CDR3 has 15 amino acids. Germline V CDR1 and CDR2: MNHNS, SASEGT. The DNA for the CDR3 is TGTGCCAGCAGCAAGACTAGAGGAGGTGCAGATACGCAGTATTTT. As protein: CASSKTRGGADTQYF.

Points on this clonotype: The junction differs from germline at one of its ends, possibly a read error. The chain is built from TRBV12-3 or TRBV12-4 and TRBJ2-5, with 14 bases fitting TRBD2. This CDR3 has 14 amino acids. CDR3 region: CASSLEGLAGAWGF. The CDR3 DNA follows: TGTGCCAGCAGTTTGGAGGGACTAGCGGGAGCTTGGGGCTTC.

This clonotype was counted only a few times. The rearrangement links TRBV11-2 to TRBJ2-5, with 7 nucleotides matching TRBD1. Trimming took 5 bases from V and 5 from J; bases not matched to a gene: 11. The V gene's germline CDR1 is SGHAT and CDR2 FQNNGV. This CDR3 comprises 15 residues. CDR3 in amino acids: CASSAYRGTMETQYF. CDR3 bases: TGTGCCAGCAGCGCCTACAGGGGAACGATGGAGACCCAGTACTTC. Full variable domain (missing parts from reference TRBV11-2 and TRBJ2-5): EAGVAQSPRYKIIEKRQSVAFWCNPISGHATLYWYQQILGQGPKLLIQFQNNGVVDDSQLPKDRFSAERLKGVDSTLKIQPAKLEDSAVYLCASSAYRGTMETQYFGPGTRLLVL.